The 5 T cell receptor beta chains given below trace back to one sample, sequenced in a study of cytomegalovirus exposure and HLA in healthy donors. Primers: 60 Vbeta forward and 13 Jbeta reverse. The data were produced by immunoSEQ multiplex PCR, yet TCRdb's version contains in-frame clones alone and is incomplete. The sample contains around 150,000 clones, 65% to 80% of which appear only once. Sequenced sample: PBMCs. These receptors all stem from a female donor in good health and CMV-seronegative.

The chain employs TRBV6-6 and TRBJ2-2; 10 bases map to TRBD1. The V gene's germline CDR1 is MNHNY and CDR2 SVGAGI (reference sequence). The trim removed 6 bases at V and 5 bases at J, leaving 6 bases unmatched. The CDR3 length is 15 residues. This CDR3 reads CASSPRDRGTGELFF. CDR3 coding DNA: TGTGCCAGCAGCCCAAGGGACAGGGGTACCGGGGAGCTGTTTTTT.

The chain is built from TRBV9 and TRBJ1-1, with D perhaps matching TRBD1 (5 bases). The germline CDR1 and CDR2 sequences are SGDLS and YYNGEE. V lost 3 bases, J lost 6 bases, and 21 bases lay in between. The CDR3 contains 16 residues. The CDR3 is CASSAMTVRGRAEAFF. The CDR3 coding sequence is TGTGCCAGCAGCGCCATGACAGTAAGAGGTAGAGCTGAAGCTTTCTTT.

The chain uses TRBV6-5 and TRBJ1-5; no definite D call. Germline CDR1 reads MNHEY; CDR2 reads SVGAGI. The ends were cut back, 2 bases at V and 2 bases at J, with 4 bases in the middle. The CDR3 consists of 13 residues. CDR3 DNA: TGTGCCAGCAGTTACGGGCGCAATCAGCCCCAGCATTTT. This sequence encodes CASSYGRNQPQHF.

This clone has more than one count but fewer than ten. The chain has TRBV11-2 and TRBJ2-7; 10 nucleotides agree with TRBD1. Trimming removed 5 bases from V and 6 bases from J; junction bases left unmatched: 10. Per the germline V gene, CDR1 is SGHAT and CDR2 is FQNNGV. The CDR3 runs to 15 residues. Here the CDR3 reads CASSLWGQGKREQYF. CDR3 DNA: TGTGCCAGCAGCCTATGGGGACAGGGGAAGCGCGAGCAGTACTTC.

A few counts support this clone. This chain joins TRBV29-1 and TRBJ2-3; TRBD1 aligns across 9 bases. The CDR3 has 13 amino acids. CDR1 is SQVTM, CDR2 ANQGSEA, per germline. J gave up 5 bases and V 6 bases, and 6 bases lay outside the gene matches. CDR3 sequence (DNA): TGCAGCGTGCGACAGGGGGTAGTAGATACGCAGTATTTT. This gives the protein CSVRQGVVDTQYF.